Each of the 32 T cell receptor beta chains below was sequenced from the same sample in a study of blood T cell repertoires in COVID-19. Sequencing used immunoSEQ multiplex PCR; TCRdb keeps in-frame clones, though not all of them. Of roughly 97,000 clones in the sample, 90% were seen once. What was sequenced was peripheral blood. The source of these receptors is a man aged 55 to 69 with acute or convalescent COVID-19.

The rearrangement links TRBV2 to TRBJ1-5; possible D gene TRBD1, 6 bases. Germline lookup yields CDR1 SNHLY and CDR2 FYNNEI. Trimming left V 4 bases short and J 2 bases short, with 15 bases between. The CDR3 has 16 residues. CDR3 residues: CASSGQVGIGNQPQHF. CDR3 DNA: TGTGCCAGCAGTGGACAGGTCGGGATAGGCAATCAGCCCCAGCATTTT.

The chain carries TRBV5-1 and TRBJ1-2; weak D call: TRBD1 (5 bases). This CDR3 region has 12 residues. Germline V gene sequence: CDR1 SGHRS, CDR2 YFSETQ. V lost 4 bases and J lost 6, with 10 bases in between. CDR3 residues: CASSPDRNGYTF. CDR3 DNA sequence: TGCGCCAGCAGCCCTGACAGAAATGGCTACACCTTC. The full variable domain, in which reference TRBV5-1 and TRBJ1-2 provide the parts outside the CDR3, is KAGVTQTPRYLIKTRGQQVTLSCSPISGHRSVSWYQQTPGQGLQFLFEYFSETQRNKGNFPGRFSGRQFSNSRSEMNVSTLELGDSALYLCASSPDRNGYTFGSGTRLTVV.

The chain carries TRBV19 and TRBJ2-5; D is possibly TRBD1 (6 bases). This CDR3 spans 15 amino acids. Trimming shortened V by 5 bases and J by 1 base, and 14 bases separated the two germline ends. Germline values: CDR1 LNHDA, CDR2 SQIVND (reference sequence). The CDR3 sequence is CASSRVGTLQETQYF. DNA of the CDR3: TGTGCCAGTAGTCGGGTCGGGACACTCCAAGAGACCCAGTACTTC.

The genes are TRBV6-5 and TRBJ1-2, with 7 bases aligning to TRBD1. Looked up from germline, CDR1 is MNHEY and CDR2 is SVGAGI. This CDR3 contains 14 residues. J lost 4 bases, V lost 5 bases, and 7 bases had no gene match. This CDR3 reads CASSLGQALYGYTF. In DNA form, the CDR3 reads TGTGCCAGCAGTCTAGGACAGGCACTCTATGGCTACACCTTC.

The CDR3 loop is CASSYQGGGETQYF. CDR3 nucleotide sequence: TGCGCCAGCAGTTACCAGGGAGGGGGAGAGACCCAGTACTTC. The V call is TRBV5-1, the J call TRBJ2-5; D might be TRBD2 (7 bases). V lost 5 bases to trimming and J lost 4 bases, with 15 bases between them. There are 14 residues in the CDR3. CDR1 and CDR2 (germline): SGHRS, YFSETQ.

The chain employs TRBV11-2 and TRBJ2-5, with 10 positions matching TRBD2. This CDR3 is built from 16 residues. Looked up from germline, CDR1 is SGHAT and CDR2 is FQNNGV. Trimming took 4 bases from V and 7 from J; bases not matched to a gene: 12. CDR3 nucleotide sequence: TGTGCCAGCAGCTCACCGGGACTAGCGTTTAGAGGGACCCAGTACTTC. Encoded protein: CASSSPGLAFRGTQYF.

V usage is TRBV5-1 and J usage is TRBJ1-4; tentative D call: TRBD1 (6 bases). Germline values: CDR1 SGHRS, CDR2 YFSETQ. This CDR3 region has 16 residues. Trimming stripped 2 bases from V and 10 bases from J, with 21 bases between. CDR3 in DNA: TGCGCCAGCAGCTTATCGCACGGGACACCTTCCGGAAAACTGTTTTTT. Its protein is CASSLSHGTPSGKLFF.

The chain recombines TRBV11-2 with TRBJ1-1, with D possibly TRBD1 on 6 matching bases. This CDR3 has 14 residues. Trimming took off 5 bases at V and 4 bases at J, with 14 bases between the two ends. Germline V gene data show CDR1 as SGHAT and CDR2 as FQNNGV. The CDR3 is CASSLQGSGTEAFF. DNA for the CDR3: TGTGCCAGCAGCCTACAGGGTAGTGGCACTGAAGCTTTCTTT.

V usage is TRBV10-3 and J usage is TRBJ2-2; D remains ambiguous. The V gene lost 4 bases and the J gene lost 1 base, with 13 bases spanning the gap. Germline V lookup: CDR1 ENHRY, CDR2 SYGVKD. This CDR3 region has 16 residues. The CDR3 is CAISVSLILNTGELFF. CDR3 DNA sequence: TGTGCCATCAGTGTTTCACTTATTCTGAACACCGGGGAGCTGTTTTTT.

This chain connects TRBV18 to TRBJ2-2, with a weak D call TRBD2 (7 bases). Deletions cut 0 bases from V and 2 bases from J, with 16 bases between. Germline-derived CDR1 and CDR2 are KGHSH and LQKENI. CDR3 length equals 18 residues. The DNA of the CDR3 is TGTGCCAGCTCACCACCAAGGGGGGGAGAATCTAACACCGGGGAGCTGTTTTTT. Translation: CASSPPRGGESNTGELFF.

The CDR3 reads CAWIHRGTNTEAFF. Here the CDR3 DNA reads TGTGCCTGGATACACAGGGGAACTAACACTGAAGCTTTCTTT. The chain joins TRBV30 to TRBJ1-1; 7 bases are a match to TRBD1. The CDR3 contains 14 residues. V was clipped by 4 bases and J by 2 bases; unmatched bases: 7. Germline V CDR1 and CDR2: GTSNPN, SVGIG (reference sequence).

As to this clone: At one end, the junction sequence differs from germline, possibly due to a read error. J is TRBJ1-2 and V is TRBV4-1; D might be TRBD1 (6 bases). The CDR3 runs to 19 residues. In germline, CDR1 is MGHRA, CDR2 YSYEKL. The CDR3 is CASSQDGTGGIRLNYRYTF. The CDR3 region has the DNA TGCGCCAGCAGCCAAGATGGGACGGGGGGCATCAGGCTTAACTATCGCTACACCTTC.

The table lists this clone with a count of one. The gene calls are TRBV6-1 and TRBJ1-2; D possibly corresponds to TRBD1 (5 bases). CDR3 length: 14 residues. Trimming left V 1 base short and J 4 bases short, with 10 bases between. Germline CDR1 is MNHNS and CDR2 is SASEGT. The CDR3 spells CASSEVEQGYGYTF. The CDR3 nucleotides are TGTGCCAGCAGTGAAGTTGAGCAGGGCTATGGCTACACCTTC.

This clone was recorded a few times. The rearrangement joins TRBV7-6 to TRBJ1-1; TRBD1 aligns across 9 bases. This CDR3 contains 15 residues. Germline CDR1 is SGHVS and CDR2 is FNYEAQ. Trimming cost V 0 bases and J 5 bases; bases outside gene matches: 4. The CDR3 coding sequence is TGTGCCAGCAGCTTAGCACCGGGACAGGGAACTGAAGCTTTCTTT. Its protein product is CASSLAPGQGTEAFF.

This chain uses TRBV30 with TRBJ1-2; TRBD1 matches 9 bases. The CDR3 runs 14 residues. Looked up from germline, CDR1 is GTSNPN and CDR2 is SVGIG (reference sequence). V lost 2 bases to trimming and J lost 2 bases; unmatched junction nucleotides: 3. CDR3 residues: CAWSSQGANYGYTF. Written as DNA, the CDR3 is TGTGCCTGGAGTTCACAGGGGGCGAACTATGGCTACACCTTC.

The chain recombines TRBV4-1 with TRBJ2-6, with TRBD1 identical over 8 bases. The CDR3 is 18 residues long. Germline V gives CDR1 MGHRA, CDR2 YSYEKL. V lost 4 bases and J lost 3; bases outside the gene matches: 11. CDR3 coding DNA: TGCGCCAGCAGCCCTACCCCCAGGGGGCCCCTTGGGGCCAACGTCCTGACTTTC. It yields the protein CASSPTPRGPLGANVLTF.

The V and J genes are TRBV5-1 and TRBJ2-1, with D possibly matching TRBD1 (5 bases). CDR1 and CDR2 from the germline V gene are SGHRS and YFSETQ. CDR3 length equals 13 residues. Trimming removed 1 base at V and 5 bases at J, with 7 bases between. CDR3: CASSLYRNNEQFF. The CDR3, as DNA: TGCGCCAGCAGCTTGTACAGGAACAATGAGCAGTTCTTC.

J is TRBJ1-5 and V is TRBV3-1 (or the pseudogene TRBV3-2), with TRBD1 matching over 8 bases. The junction had 13 bases not matched to a gene; V was cut back by 3 bases and J by 6 bases. The CDR3 contains 17 residues. CDR1 is LGHDT and CDR2 is YNNKEL in the germline V gene (reference sequence). CDR3 sequence (DNA): TGTGCCAGCAGCCAGGCCTCCGGACAGGGAGCAGGTCAGCCCCAGCATTTT. It translates to CASSQASGQGAGQPQHF.

The chain's CDR3 is CASSKGQGVVSPLHF. CDR3 bases: TGTGCCAGCAGCAAGGGACAGGGTGTAGTTTCACCCCTCCACTTT. The chain employs TRBV7-9 and TRBJ1-6; 9 bases are shared with TRBD1. V dropped 5 bases and J dropped 9; count of bases not matched to a gene: 8. Germline V gene lookup returns CDR1 SEHNR and CDR2 FQNEAQ (reference sequence). The CDR3 is made up of 15 amino acids.

The rearrangement joins TRBV27 to TRBJ1-1, with D tentatively TRBD1 (5 bases). The CDR3 extends over 16 amino acids. Trimming took off 2 bases at V and 4 bases at J, with 17 bases between the two ends. CDR1 is MNHEY, CDR2 SMNVEV, per germline (reference sequence). The CDR3 DNA reads as TGTGCCAGCAGTTTACAATTGAGACGGGGGGGCACTGAAGCTTTCTTT. It encodes CASSLQLRRGGTEAFF.

This sequence joins TRBV7-2 and TRBJ1-2; TRBD1 might be the D (6 bases). The V gene lost 3 bases and the J gene lost 2 bases, with 10 bases spanning the gap. Germline V lookup: CDR1 SGHTA, CDR2 FQGNSA. The CDR3 totals 14 residues. The chain's CDR3 is CASSFSGVNYGYTF. For the CDR3, the DNA is TGTGCCAGCAGCTTTTCAGGGGTGAACTATGGCTACACCTTC.

This clone was recorded only once. At the DNA level, this CDR3 is encoded by other sequences in the same sample as well. The chain joins TRBV11-2 to TRBJ2-1, with D possibly being TRBD1 (5 bases). CDR1 SGHAT and CDR2 FQNNGV come from the germline V gene. The CDR3 runs 13 residues. Trimming took off 3 bases at V and 5 bases at J, with 8 bases between the two ends. CDR3: CASSLGQNNEQFF. Written as DNA, the CDR3 is TGTGCCAGCAGCTTGGGGCAAAACAATGAGCAGTTCTTC.

The chain uses TRBV5-1 and TRBJ2-3; 12 bases fit TRBD2. The V gene end was trimmed by 4 bases and the J gene end by 6 bases; junction bases not matched to a gene: 12. Germline V gene data show CDR1 as SGHRS and CDR2 as YFSETQ. This CDR3 contains 17 residues. CDR3 DNA sequence: TGCGCCAGCAGCCCCGGACCTAGCGGGGGGGCTGGTGATACGCAGTATTTT. It translates to CASSPGPSGGAGDTQYF.

The table lists this clone with a count of one. The V and J genes are TRBV20-1 and TRBJ1-1; D possibly corresponds to TRBD1 (5 bases). This CDR3 region has 12 residues. Germline lookup yields CDR1 DFQATT and CDR2 SNEGSKA (reference sequence). The V end lost 3 bases, the J end lost 5 bases, and 10 bases lay between the germline ends. In DNA form, the CDR3 reads TGCAGTGCTAGTACTGGGGCAACTGAAGCTTTCTTT. This gives the protein CSASTGATEAFF.

This chain joins TRBV5-6 and TRBJ1-2; 8 bases align to TRBD1. Germline V gives CDR1 SGHDT, CDR2 YYEEEE. The V and J ends lost 2 bases and 8 bases, in that order; junction bases with no gene match: 11. CDR3 length: 15 residues. The CDR3 DNA reads TGTGCCAGCAGCTTCCAGGACAGGGAATATGGGGGCTACACCTTC. Its translation: CASSFQDREYGGYTF.

V usage is TRBV6-6 and J usage is TRBJ1-2; D is perhaps TRBD1 (5 bases). V lost 0 bases and J lost 0, with 8 bases in between. Germline V gene data show CDR1 as MNHNY and CDR2 as SVGAGI (reference sequence). This CDR3 spans 15 amino acids. In nucleotides, the CDR3 is TGTGCCAGCAGTTACTCGACAGACGCTAACTATGGCTACACCTTC. Amino acid sequence: CASSYSTDANYGYTF.

The V and J genes are TRBV3-1 (or the pseudogene TRBV3-2) and TRBJ2-7; 7 bases line up with TRBD2. The CDR3 sequence is 15 residues long. V was clipped by 1 base and J by 2 bases; unmatched bases: 5. CDR1 is LGHDT and CDR2 is YNNKEL in the germline V gene (reference sequence). The CDR3 is CASSQVTSLAYEQYF. CDR3 coding DNA: TGTGCCAGCAGCCAAGTGACTAGCCTAGCCTACGAGCAGTACTTC.

The chain has TRBV29-1 and TRBJ1-2; the D is unclear. V lost 4 bases, J lost 4 bases, and 13 bases lay in between. The CDR3 runs 13 residues. The germline CDR1 and CDR2 sequences are SQVTM and ANQGSEA. CDR3 amino acids: CSVVGSSSYGYTF. CDR3 sequence (DNA): TGCAGCGTTGTCGGGTCGAGTAGCTATGGCTACACCTTC.

V is TRBV5-1 and J is TRBJ1-2; D unresolved. The CDR3 length is 12 residues. Germline values: CDR1 SGHRS, CDR2 YFSETQ. The ends were cut back, 3 bases at V and 5 bases at J, with 8 bases in the middle. The CDR3 region is CASSSTEYGYTF. CDR3 bases: TGCGCCAGCAGCTCCACAGAATATGGCTACACCTTC.

This clone has only one observation. The rearrangement uses TRBV6-5 and TRBJ1-4, with TRBD1 as a possible D gene (6 bases). Germline assignment: CDR1 MNHEY and CDR2 SVGAGI. V was shortened by 7 bases and J by 7 bases, with 13 bases between the two germline ends. CDR3 length equals 13 residues. CDR3 region: CASNTGRVEKLFF. CDR3 sequence (DNA): TGTGCCAGCAATACAGGGAGGGTTGAAAAACTGTTTTTT.

The gene calls are TRBV18 and TRBJ1-5; TRBD1 matches at 7 bases. Germline V gene data show CDR1 as KGHSH and CDR2 as LQKENI. The V and J ends lost 3 bases and 2 bases, in that order; junction bases with no gene match: 7. The CDR3 contains 16 residues. This chain's CDR3 is CASSPGRGIGNQPQHF. The CDR3, as DNA: TGTGCCAGCTCACCGGGCAGGGGGATCGGCAATCAGCCCCAGCATTTT.

In its sample, this clone was seen once. The chain is built from TRBV7-2 and TRBJ1-1, with a possible D match to TRBD1 (6 bases). Trimming stripped 4 bases from V and 5 bases from J, with 11 bases between. This CDR3 has 13 amino acids. CDR1 and CDR2 (germline): SGHTA, FQGNSA. In nucleotides, the CDR3 is TGTGCCAGCAGCTCACAACAGGGAACTGAAGCTTTCTTT. Protein product: CASSSQQGTEAFF. The whole variable domain, filled in from reference TRBV7-2 and TRBJ1-1, reads GAGVSQSPSNKVTEKGKDVELRCDPISGHTALYWYRQSLGQGLEFLIYFQGNSAPDKSGLPSDRFSAERTGGSVSTLTIQRTQQEDSAVYLCASSSQQGTEAFFGQGTRLTVV.